The 26 T cell receptor beta chains below all came from one sample that was sequenced in a study of cytomegalovirus exposure and HLA in healthy donors (dated 2017 in TCRdb). Library preparation was by the immunoSEQ multiplex PCR assay. The multiplex PCR relied on a mix of 60 forward primers for TCR Vbeta segments and 13 reverse primers for TCR Jbeta segments. In its TCRdb copy, this immuneACCESS table keeps in-frame sequences only and misses some clones. Where compared with another copy, unresolved V genes explain less than half of these, and the others have no known cause. Across this sample there are 55,000 to 75,000 clones, with about 81% seen only once. Roughly 7% of the sample is held by the ten biggest clonotypes. The sequenced sample consisted of PBMCs. All receptors come from a man younger than 40 in good health and CMV-seropositive.

This rearrangement joins TRBV7-9 to TRBJ1-1; 9 bases match TRBD1. The V gene end was trimmed by 5 bases and the J gene end by 4 bases; junction bases not matched to a gene: 11. This CDR3 spans 16 amino acids. Germline V gene data show CDR1 as SEHNR and CDR2 as FQNEAQ (reference sequence). The CDR3 loop is CASSPTADRGSTEAFF. CDR3 coding DNA: TGTGCCAGCAGCCCGACCGCGGACAGGGGATCCACTGAAGCTTTCTTT.

The chain has TRBV19 and TRBJ1-5, with TRBD1 matching over 8 bases. There are 12 residues in the CDR3. Germline V gives CDR1 LNHDA, CDR2 SQIVND (reference sequence). The junction had 5 bases not matched to a gene; V was cut back by 10 bases and J by 6 bases. The CDR3 coding sequence is TGTGCCACCCAGGGGGCAGTTCAGCCCCAGCATTTT. This sequence encodes CATQGAVQPQHF. Combining the CDR3 with reference TRBV19 and TRBJ1-5 gives the whole variable domain DGGITQSPKYLFRKEGQNVTLSCEQNLNHDAMYWYRQDPGQGLRLIYYSQIVNDFQKGDIAEGYSVSREKKESFPLTVTSAQKNPTAFYLCATQGAVQPQHFGDGTRLSIL.

As regards this clone: The missing conserved phenylalanine or tryptophan at the end of this CDR3 makes a read error likely. The V call is TRBV5-1, the J call TRBJ1-1; D not certain. The length of the CDR3 is 17 residues. The germline CDR1 and CDR2 sequences are SGHRS and YFSETQ. The ends were cut back, 3 bases at V and 1 base at J, with 19 bases in the middle. CDR3 in amino acids: CASSYTLLKAANTEAFV. CDR3 in DNA: TGCGCCAGCAGCTACACCCTCCTCAAAGCAGCGAACACTGAAGCTTTCGTT.

This chain links TRBV27 with TRBJ2-5; a weak D match, TRBD1 (6 bases). The J call may not be correct, given that the DNA end is closer to TRBJ2-7. The CDR3 runs 15 residues. CDR1 is MNHEY, CDR2 SMNVEV, per germline (reference sequence). The CDR3 nucleotides are TGTGCCAGCAGTTTAGGAGGCAGGGGAATATCCGAGCAGTACTTC. This encodes CASSLGGRGISEQYF.

This clone has just one count. The chain is built from TRBV28 and TRBJ1-6; possible D gene TRBD1, 5 bases. Deletions cut 5 bases from V and 12 bases from J, with 14 bases between. This CDR3 has 13 residues. In germline, CDR1 is MDHEN, CDR2 SYDVKM. CDR3 loop: CASSPGLWGPLHF. CDR3 coding DNA: TGTGCCAGCAGTCCGGGACTCTGGGGACCCCTCCACTTT.

The chain carries TRBV19 and TRBJ1-2; TRBD1 matches 7 bases. The V and J ends lost 4 bases and 4 bases, in that order; junction bases with no gene match: 12. This CDR3 has 16 residues. In germline, CDR1 is LNHDA, CDR2 SQIVND (reference sequence). The CDR3: CASSKLGTENFYGYTF. The CDR3 DNA is TGTGCCAGTAGTAAACTAGGGACAGAAAACTTCTATGGCTACACCTTC.

The genes are TRBV25-1 and TRBJ2-5, with a tentative D call TRBD1 (6 bases). The CDR3 covers 13 residues. Germline V gene lookup returns CDR1 MGHDK and CDR2 SYGVNS. V was pared by 6 bases and J by 11 bases, with 19 bases between. The CDR3 region is CASSFGQLGEQYF. CDR3 DNA: TGTGCCAGCAGCTTCGGACAGCTTGGTGAGCAGTACTTC.

This chain links TRBV7-9 with TRBJ1-1, with 7 nucleotides matching TRBD1. V shed 5 bases and J 8 bases; nucleotides not matched to a gene: 8. CDR3 length equals 13 residues. CDR1 and CDR2 from the germline V gene are SEHNR and FQNEAQ (reference sequence). The CDR3 DNA reads as TGTGCCAGCAGCCCCAACAGGGGCCTAGAAGCTTTCTTT. This codes for CASSPNRGLEAFF.

The chain uses TRBV9 and TRBJ2-2; TRBD1 matches at 12 bases. Germline V gene lookup returns CDR1 SGDLS and CDR2 YYNGEE. There are 16 residues in the CDR3. V dropped 5 bases and J dropped 6; count of bases not matched to a gene: 8. The CDR3 spells CASSSRDRGHPGELFF. In nucleotides, the CDR3 is TGTGCCAGCAGTTCAAGGGACAGGGGGCATCCCGGGGAGCTGTTTTTT.

This clone appeared a few times. This rearrangement joins TRBV18 to TRBJ1-4, with D hard to call. Germline V gene data show CDR1 as KGHSH and CDR2 as LQKENI. This CDR3 is built from 16 residues. Trimming left V 4 bases short and J 5 bases short, with 17 bases between. The CDR3 region has the DNA TGTGCCAGCTCACGGAGCCGGCCCGACTCCAATGAAAAACTGTTTTTT. This translates into CASSRSRPDSNEKLFF.

The chain carries TRBV7-2 and TRBJ2-1; D unclear. Germline loops: CDR1 SGHTA, CDR2 FQGNSA. The CDR3 is 13 amino acids. Trimming cost V 4 bases and J 8 bases, with 12 bases left between them. The CDR3 sequence: CASSSVRRYEQFF. For the CDR3, the DNA is TGTGCCAGCAGCTCCGTACGGAGATATGAGCAGTTCTTC. Full variable domain (remainder filled in from reference TRBV7-2 and TRBJ2-1): GAGVSQSPSNKVTEKGKDVELRCDPISGHTALYWYRQSLGQGLEFLIYFQGNSAPDKSGLPSDRFSAERTGGSVSTLTIQRTQQEDSAVYLCASSSVRRYEQFFGPGTRLTVL.

V is TRBV7-8 and J is TRBJ2-3, with TRBD1 as a possible D gene (6 bases). The V and J ends lost 5 bases and 2 bases respectively, with 14 bases between them. Germline loops: CDR1 SGHVS, CDR2 FQNEAQ. The CDR3 is made up of 15 amino acids. The CDR3 DNA reads TGTGCCAGCAGCCGCAGGGGCGGGTACACAGATACGCAGTATTTT. It is translated as CASSRRGGYTDTQYF. The whole variable domain, remainder taken from reference TRBV7-8 and TRBJ2-3, is GAGVSQSPRYKVAKRGQDVALRCDPISGHVSLFWYQQALGQGPEFLTYFQNEAQLDKSGLPSDRFFAERPEGSVSTLKIQRTQQEDSAVYLCASSRRGGYTDTQYFGPGTRLTVL.

The V and J genes are TRBV11-2 and TRBJ1-5; D is unresolved. The germline V gene has CDR1 SGHAT and CDR2 FQNNGV. The CDR3 runs 13 residues. Trimming pared 8 bases from V and 3 bases from J, leaving 11 bases between. CDR3: CASSHKNNQPQHF. The CDR3 coding sequence is TGTGCCAGCTCCCACAAGAACAATCAGCCCCAGCATTTT.

The chain combines TRBV6-5 with TRBJ1-1; maybe TRBD1 (6 bases). The CDR3 runs 12 residues. Between the trimmed V and J ends, which lost 5 bases and 11 bases, there was a span of 15 bases. The germline CDR1 and CDR2 sequences are MNHEY and SVGAGI. DNA of the CDR3: TGTGCCAGCAGTCCCGGGGGGGCGGGCGCTTTCTTT. This translates into CASSPGGAGAFF.

The V gene is TRBV2, the J gene TRBJ2-7, with D possibly being TRBD1 (6 bases). Germline V gene sequence: CDR1 SNHLY, CDR2 FYNNEI. V shed 5 bases and J shed 3 bases, with 8 bases lying between them. CDR3 length: 12 amino acids. CDR3 in DNA: TGTGCCAGCAGTCCAGGGGTCTACGAGCAGTACTTC. Translated, it gives CASSPGVYEQYF.

The gene calls are TRBV7-2 and TRBJ1-2; 8 nucleotides agree with TRBD1. Unmatched junction bases numbered 11, after V lost 8 bases and J lost 6 bases. CDR3 size: 14 residues. Per the germline V gene, CDR1 is SGHTA and CDR2 is FQGNSA. Here the CDR3 reads CASLLIRTGHGYTF. The CDR3 DNA reads as TGTGCCAGCTTGTTAATTAGGACAGGGCATGGCTACACCTTC.

The chain joins TRBV28 to TRBJ2-7; tentative D call: TRBD1 (5 bases). The V gene's germline CDR1 is MDHEN and CDR2 SYDVKM. The CDR3 extends over 14 amino acids. V was trimmed by 2 bases and J by 0 bases, leaving 8 bases between them. CDR3 bases: TGTGCCAGCAGTTTACAGGGAAGCTCCTACGAGCAGTACTTC. This codes for CASSLQGSSYEQYF.

The genes are TRBV5-6 and TRBJ2-5, with 10 bases that match TRBD2. In germline, CDR1 is SGHDT, CDR2 YYEEEE. The CDR3 extends over 16 amino acids. Trimming cost V 3 bases and J 5 bases; bases outside gene matches: 10. CDR3 region: CASSYGQRGGRETQYF. The CDR3 region has the DNA TGTGCCAGCAGCTATGGGCAGCGGGGGGGCCGTGAGACCCAGTACTTC.

The rearrangement joins TRBV30 to TRBJ1-2; TRBD1 matches at 7 bases. The trim removed 4 bases at V and 4 bases at J, leaving 12 bases unmatched. Germline CDR1 GTSNPN, CDR2 SVGIG (reference sequence). The CDR3 runs to 15 residues. The CDR3 DNA sequence: TGTGCCTGGACTGAACAGGGGTCAGGTGGCTATGGCTACACCTTC. This codes for CAWTEQGSGGYGYTF.

The rearrangement links TRBV4-2 to TRBJ2-1; 8 nucleotides match TRBD1. The CDR3 is 14 residues long. CDR1 is LGHNA, CDR2 YNFKEQ, per germline. Trimming cost V 1 base and J 6 bases; bases outside gene matches: 2. This chain's CDR3 is CASSQGDRPNEQFF. The CDR3 bases are TGTGCCAGCAGCCAAGGGGACAGGCCCAATGAGCAGTTCTTC.

V and J are TRBV10-3 and TRBJ1-3; D might be TRBD1 (5 bases). Germline loops: CDR1 ENHRY, CDR2 SYGVKD. V lost 3 bases and J lost 4, with 13 bases in between. The CDR3 has 15 amino acids. The CDR3 region has the DNA TGTGCCATCAGTGAATTGGGGGGAACGGGAAACACCATATATTTT. Encoded protein: CAISELGGTGNTIYF.

The chain employs TRBV28 and TRBJ2-7; D perhaps matches TRBD1 (5 bases). The CDR3 is 14 amino acids. Germline V gene sequence: CDR1 MDHEN, CDR2 SYDVKM. Trimming cost V 6 bases and J 2 bases, with 14 bases left between them. Written as DNA, the CDR3 is TGTGCCAGCAGGGGTATTACAGGACCCTACGAGCAGTACTTC. Its translation is CASRGITGPYEQYF.

V gene TRBV6-1 combines with J gene TRBJ2-7, with D tentatively TRBD2 (7 bases). The V gene lost 5 bases and the J gene lost 7 bases, with 18 bases spanning the gap. The CDR3 spans 14 residues. CDR1 is MNHNS, CDR2 SASEGT, per germline. CDR3 sequence (DNA): TGTGCCAGCAGTCTCCCTAGGGAGGGGGATGAGCAGTACTTC. As protein: CASSLPREGDEQYF.

V usage is TRBV30 and J usage is TRBJ2-3; the match to TRBD2 covers 10 bases. Germline CDR1 reads GTSNPN; CDR2 reads SVGIG (reference sequence). The J segment lost 5 bases and the V segment lost 0 bases, leaving 2 bases of the junction unmatched. CDR3 length equals 14 residues. CDR3 amino acids: CAWSVLAGGDTQYF. DNA of the CDR3: TGTGCCTGGAGTGTTTTAGCGGGAGGAGATACGCAGTATTTT.

This clone was counted only a few times. The V gene is TRBV6-1, the J gene TRBJ2-7; weak D call: TRBD2 (6 bases). Germline V CDR1 and CDR2: MNHNS, SASEGT. With 7 bases removed from V and 3 bases from J, the gap between germline ends came to 13 bases. This CDR3 is built from 13 residues. The CDR3 DNA is TGTGCCAGCATCAGGGACGGGAGCTACGAGCAGTACTTC. This sequence encodes CASIRDGSYEQYF.

The V call is TRBV28, the J call TRBJ1-2, with D perhaps matching TRBD1 (5 bases). The CDR3 covers 16 residues. CDR1 and CDR2 (germline): MDHEN, SYDVKM. V lost 6 bases to trimming and J lost 8 bases, with 25 bases between them. The CDR3 bases are TGTGCCAGCAGCAGAGTATCGTCCTCAGGGTTGGGGGGCTACACCTTC. Its protein is CASSRVSSSGLGGYTF.